This is a list of T cell receptor beta chains from one sample in a study of CD8+CD57+ T cells in acquired aplastic anemia. TCRdb reanalysed the reads using MiXCR and keeps one entry per CDR3 protein. In the table there are under 350,000 distinct CDR3 sequences, roughly three fifths of which are singletons. The sequencing input was sorted CD4+, CD8+, or CD8+CD57+ T cells (not recorded which) from PBMCs. The origin of the receptors is a human donor with severe aplastic anemia or a healthy control (not recorded which). The CDR3 runs from the conserved cysteine through the conserved F or W. A D gene is named only where the DNA matches it firmly. The listing skips clone size in some rows; elsewhere it reads once, few, many or a size class.

DNA: TGCAGTGCTACAGACAACTCTGGGGCCAACGTCCTGACTTTC; CDR3: CSATDNSGANVLTF; V: TRBV20-1; size: many; D: NA; J: TRBJ2-6
DNA: TGTGCCACCAGGACCCTCACCGGCTGGGGGGGGCTCTACAATGAGCAGTTCTTC; CDR3: CATRTLTGWGGLYNEQFF; V: TRBV24-1; size: once; D: NA; J: TRBJ2-1
DNA: TGTGCCAGTAGTATAGTAATGATATTCGTGTCAAACACCGGGGAGCTGTTTTTT; CDR3: CASSIVMIFVSNTGELFF; V: TRBV19; size: NA; D: NA; J: TRBJ2-2
DNA: TGTGCCAGCAGGGGACAGGGGGCTCTGAGCACTGAAGCTTTCTTT; CDR3: CASRGQGALSTEAFF; V: TRBV12-3/TRBV12-4; size: many; D: TRBD1; J: TRBJ1-1
DNA: TGTGCCAGCAGCTTAACGTCGGCCGCCCCCGGGGAGCTGTTTTTT; CDR3: CASSLTSAAPGELFF; V: TRBV7-3; size: many; D: NA; J: TRBJ2-2
DNA: TGTGCCAGTAGTACGGACAGTCTCAACCTTGCAACTAATGAAAAACTGTTTTTT; CDR3: CASSTDSLNLATNEKLFF; V: TRBV19; size: NA; D: NA; J: TRBJ1-4
DNA: TGTGCCAGCCAGAGGGGGGGGGCCTTCAGCACAGGTACGCAGTATTTT; CDR3: CASQRGGAFSTGTQYF; V: TRBV3-1; size: NA; D: NA; J: TRBJ2-3
DNA: TGCAGCGTTGAAGAGAGGGGCTCGATCTATGGCTACACCTTC; CDR3: CSVEERGSIYGYTF; V: TRBV29-1; size: many; D: NA; J: TRBJ1-2
DNA: TGTGCCAGCAGCTTAGAAGGCTCCGGGACGTCGATAGCCTACAATGAGCAGTTCTTC; CDR3: CASSLEGSGTSIAYNEQFF; V: TRBV7-2; size: NA; D: NA; J: TRBJ2-1
DNA: TGTGCCACCAGCAGAGATCGGGCAGGTTCATCCTACGAGCAGTACTTC; CDR3: CATSRDRAGSSYEQYF; V: TRBV15; size: few; D: NA; J: TRBJ2-7
DNA: TGCAGCGGAGGACAGGGCTACGAGCAGTACTTC; CDR3: CSGGQGYEQYF; V: TRBV29-1; size: NA; D: TRBD1; J: TRBJ2-7
DNA: TGCGCCAGCAGCACGGGGACAGGGGGCCACACCTTC; CDR3: CASSTGTGGHTF; V: TRBV5-1; size: NA; D: TRBD1; J: TRBJ1-2
DNA: TGTGCCATCAGTGAGCTAGACAGGGTGGGCACTGAAGCTTTCTTT; CDR3: CAISELDRVGTEAFF; V: TRBV10-3; size: few; D: TRBD1; J: TRBJ1-1
DNA: TGTGCCACCAGCGGTAGACTAGCGGGCACAGATACGCAGTATTTT; CDR3: CATSGRLAGTDTQYF; V: TRBV15; size: few; D: TRBD2; J: TRBJ2-3
DNA: TGTGCCAGCAGCTTAGGTAGGGGGGGTAACGAGCAGTACTTC; CDR3: CASSLGRGGNEQYF; V: TRBV7-9; size: NA; D: NA; J: TRBJ2-7
DNA: TGTGCCAGTAGTCCTCCCCCGGGACTAGGGTACGAGCAGTACTTC; CDR3: CASSPPPGLGYEQYF; V: TRBV19; size: many; D: TRBD2; J: TRBJ2-7
DNA: TGCGCCACCAGCATTAGACAGGGAGAATACGGGCAGTACTTC; CDR3: CATSIRQGEYGQYF; V: TRBV15; size: NA; D: TRBD1; J: TRBJ2-7
DNA: TGCGCCAGCAGCTTGGAATTGGGGGCTGAAGCTTTCTTT; CDR3: CASSLELGAEAFF; V: TRBV7-9; size: NA; D: NA; J: TRBJ1-1
DNA: TGCAGTGCCGAAAGGGGGACAGGGGGAGGGACCCAGCATTTT; CDR3: CSAERGTGGGTQHF; V: TRBV20-1; size: NA; D: TRBD1; J: TRBJ1-5
DNA: TGTGCCACCAGTGATGGGACTGCCCTCTACAATGAGCAGTTCTTC; CDR3: CATSDGTALYNEQFF; V: TRBV24-1; size: NA; D: NA; J: TRBJ2-1